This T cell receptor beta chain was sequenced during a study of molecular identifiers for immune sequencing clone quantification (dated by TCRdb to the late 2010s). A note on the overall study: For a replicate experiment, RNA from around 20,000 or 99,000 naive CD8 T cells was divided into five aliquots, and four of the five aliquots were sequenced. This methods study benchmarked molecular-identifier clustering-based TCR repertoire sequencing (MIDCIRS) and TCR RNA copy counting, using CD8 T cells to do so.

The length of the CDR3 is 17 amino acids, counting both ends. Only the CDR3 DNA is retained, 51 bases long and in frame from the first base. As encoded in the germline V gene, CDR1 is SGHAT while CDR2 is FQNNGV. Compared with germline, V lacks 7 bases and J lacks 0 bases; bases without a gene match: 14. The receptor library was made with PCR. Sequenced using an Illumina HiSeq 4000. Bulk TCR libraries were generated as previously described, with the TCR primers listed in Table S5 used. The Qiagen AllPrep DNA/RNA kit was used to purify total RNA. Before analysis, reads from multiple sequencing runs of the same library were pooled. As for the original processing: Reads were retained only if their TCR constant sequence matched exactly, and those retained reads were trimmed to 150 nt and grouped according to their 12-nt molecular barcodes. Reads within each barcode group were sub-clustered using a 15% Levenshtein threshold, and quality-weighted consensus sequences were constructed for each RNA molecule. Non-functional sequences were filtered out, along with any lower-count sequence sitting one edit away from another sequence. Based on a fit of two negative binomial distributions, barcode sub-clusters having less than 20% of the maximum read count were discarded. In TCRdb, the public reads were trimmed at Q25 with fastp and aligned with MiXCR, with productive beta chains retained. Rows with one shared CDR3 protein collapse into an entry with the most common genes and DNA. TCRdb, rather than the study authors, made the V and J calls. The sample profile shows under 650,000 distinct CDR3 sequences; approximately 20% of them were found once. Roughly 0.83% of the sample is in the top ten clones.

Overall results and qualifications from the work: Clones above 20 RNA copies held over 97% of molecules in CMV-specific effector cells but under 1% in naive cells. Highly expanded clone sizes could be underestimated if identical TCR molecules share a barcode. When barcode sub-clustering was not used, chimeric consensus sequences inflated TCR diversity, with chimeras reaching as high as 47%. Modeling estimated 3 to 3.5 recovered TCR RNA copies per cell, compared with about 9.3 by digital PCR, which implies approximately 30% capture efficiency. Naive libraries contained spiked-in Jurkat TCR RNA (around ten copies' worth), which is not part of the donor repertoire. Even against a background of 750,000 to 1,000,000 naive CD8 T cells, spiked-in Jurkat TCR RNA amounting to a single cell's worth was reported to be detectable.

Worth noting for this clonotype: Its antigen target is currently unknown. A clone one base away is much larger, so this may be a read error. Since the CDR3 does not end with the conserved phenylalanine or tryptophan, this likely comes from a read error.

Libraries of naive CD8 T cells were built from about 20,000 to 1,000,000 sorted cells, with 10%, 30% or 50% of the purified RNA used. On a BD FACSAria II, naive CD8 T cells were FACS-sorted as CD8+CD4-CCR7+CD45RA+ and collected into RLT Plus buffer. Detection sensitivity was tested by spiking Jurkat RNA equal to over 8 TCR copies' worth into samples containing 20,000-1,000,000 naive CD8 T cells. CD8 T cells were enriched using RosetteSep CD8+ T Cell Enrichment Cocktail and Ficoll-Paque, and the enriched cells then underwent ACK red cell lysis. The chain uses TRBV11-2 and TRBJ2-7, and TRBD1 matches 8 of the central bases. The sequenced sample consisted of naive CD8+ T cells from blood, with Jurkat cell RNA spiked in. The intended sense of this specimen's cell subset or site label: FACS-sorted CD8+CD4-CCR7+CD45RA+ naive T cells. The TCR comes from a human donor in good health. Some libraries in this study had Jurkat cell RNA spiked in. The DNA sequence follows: TGTGCCAGCACCGTACAGGGGGGCCGCCCTAGCTCCTACGAGCAGTACCTC. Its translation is CASTVQGGRPSSYEQYL.